Listed below are T cell receptor beta chains from one sample, sequenced in a study of blood T cell repertoires in COVID-19. Only in-frame clones appear in the TCRdb table, and some are missing; sequencing was by immunoSEQ multiplex PCR. The sample includes around 110,000 clones, approximately 80% of them seen just once. Sequenced input: peripheral blood. The receptors originated from a woman between 65 and 79 years old with acute or convalescent COVID-19. Each CDR3 is given with its conserved first and last residue. The D gene is left open where the match is weak. Rows may omit the clone size; those that give it use once, few, many or a size class.

J | D | size | V | CDR3 | DNA
TRBJ2-6 | TRBD2 | . | TRBV3-1/TRBV3-2 | CASSLLGLAQASGANVLTF | TGTGCCAGCAGCCTCCTCGGACTAGCACAAGCATCTGGGGCCAACGTCCTGACTTTC
TRBJ2-3 | . | once | TRBV6-4 | CASRESGTDTQYF | TGTGCCAGCAGAGAATCGGGCACAGATACGCAGTATTTT
TRBJ1-1 | . | . | TRBV10-3 | CAISESGGGSEAFF | TGTGCCATCAGTGAGTCAGGCGGGGGTTCTGAAGCTTTCTTT
TRBJ2-7 | TRBD2 | once | TRBV4-2 | CASSRDLAGGPLSSYEQYF | TGTGCCAGCAGCCGAGACTTAGCGGGAGGTCCTCTGAGCTCCTACGAGCAGTACTTC
TRBJ2-6 | . | . | TRBV19 | CASSILQGSGANVLTF | TGTGCCAGTAGTATCCTCCAGGGGTCAGGGGCCAACGTCCTGACTTTC
TRBJ1-1 | . | few | TRBV6-4 | CASSGAFSDSTEAFF | TGTGCCAGCAGTGGAGCCTTTTCGGACAGTACTGAAGCTTTCTTT
TRBJ1-1 | TRBD1 | . | TRBV7-3 | CASSTGTGSYTEAFF | TGTGCCAGCAGCACAGGGACAGGGAGTTACACTGAAGCTTTCTTT
TRBJ1-1 | . | . | TRBV18 | CASSPIGGEMNTEAFF | TGTGCCAGCTCACCAATAGGGGGAGAGATGAACACTGAAGCTTTCTTT
TRBJ1-5 | TRBD1 | . | TRBV15 | CATSSGYPSFRSGGYQPQHF | TGTGCCACCAGCAGCGGATACCCTTCCTTCAGGTCAGGGGGTTATCAGCCCCAGCATTTT
TRBJ1-6 | . | . | TRBV5-1 | CASSFVPRGSSPLHF | TGCGCCAGCAGCTTCGTCCCCCGGGGTAGTTCACCCCTCCACTTT
TRBJ2-5 | TRBD2 | . | TRBV6-5 | CASSSLGLGGATQYF | TGTGCCAGCAGTTCCCTGGGACTAGGTGGTGCGACCCAGTACTTC
TRBJ2-7 | . | few | TRBV4-2 | CASSQIPATKYEQYF | TGTGCCAGCAGCCAAATACCAGCGACCAAATACGAGCAGTACTTC
TRBJ2-3 | . | . | TRBV5-1 | CASSSTSKNTDTQYF | TGCGCCAGCAGCTCGACTAGTAAGAACACAGATACGCAGTATTTT
TRBJ2-2 | . | . | TRBV6-4 | CASSPLVNTGELFF | TGTGCCAGCAGCCCCCTCGTTAACACCGGGGAGCTGTTTTTT
TRBJ1-2 | TRBD1 | . | TRBV10-3 | CAIRGGRQGSYTF | TGTGCCATCAGGGGGGGTCGACAGGGAAGTTACACCTTC